The 2 T cell receptor beta chains reported below all come from one sample, sequenced in a study of CD8+ T cells in alopecia areata. Treatment denoted: oral pan-JAK inhibitor, 5-10 mg twice daily. Sequencing used cDNA as its template, made by extracting RNA and reverse transcribing it. Libraries were prepared by immunoSEQ multiplex PCR; TCRdb keeps only in-frame clonotypes and omits some of them. The table records a few hundred thousand clones, more than 45% of them present only once. Sequencing was performed on CD4+ T cells sorted from blood, taken at week 4, from a patient treated with tofacitinib. These TCRs come from a human donor with alopecia areata.

The rearrangement uses TRBV2 and TRBJ1-5; D not resolved. The CDR3 spans 13 residues. Per germline, CDR1 SNHLY and CDR2 FYNNEI. The V end lost 8 bases, the J end lost 7 bases, and 15 bases lay between the germline ends. CDR3: CASGGDYLQPQHF. The CDR3 bases are TGTGCCAGCGGCGGGGATTATCTGCAGCCCCAGCATTTT. The variable domain in full, completed from reference TRBV2 and TRBJ1-5, reads EPEVTQTPSHQVTQMGQEVILRCVPISNHLYFYWYRQILGQKVEFLVSFYNNEISEKSEIFDDQFSVERPDGSNFTLKIRSTKLEDSAMYFCASGGDYLQPQHFGDGTRLSIL.

This clone was seen more than once but under ten times. The sample has other DNA sequences that encode this CDR3 too. This chain links TRBV7-2 with TRBJ1-2, with unresolved D. Trimming removed 0 bases from V and 8 bases from J, with 7 bases in between. This CDR3 comprises 12 residues. The germline gives CDR1 SGHTA, CDR2 FQGNSA. This CDR3 is CASSLALGGYTF. CDR3 DNA sequence: TGTGCCAGCAGCTTAGCTTTAGGAGGCTACACCTTC.